Following are 12 T cell receptor beta chains from one sample sequenced in a study of blood T cell repertoires in COVID-19. Sequencing used immunoSEQ multiplex PCR; TCRdb keeps in-frame clones, though not all of them. Of about 320,000 clones listed, 75% to 85% are singletons. Sequenced: peripheral blood. These receptors were obtained from a human donor in a cohort sampled during active COVID-19.

The chain joins TRBV3-1 (or the pseudogene TRBV3-2) to TRBJ1-1, with 7 bases that match TRBD1. Germline lookup yields CDR1 LGHDT and CDR2 YNNKEL (reference sequence). The length of the CDR3 is 10 residues. J lost 10 bases, V lost 7 bases, and 3 bases had no gene match. The CDR3 here is CASTQGVAFF. CDR3 DNA sequence: TGTGCCAGCACTCAGGGGGTAGCTTTCTTT.

The sample holds one count of this clone. The chain joins TRBV6-5 to TRBJ2-7, with TRBD1 matching over 7 bases. The junction had 6 bases not matched to a gene; V was cut back by 10 bases and J by 3 bases. CDR3 length equals 12 residues. Germline V gene lookup returns CDR1 MNHEY and CDR2 SVGAGI. CDR3 DNA: TGTGCCACCATGTCAGGGGGCTACGAGCAGTACTTC. Translated, it gives CATMSGGYEQYF.

The chain employs TRBV11-1 and TRBJ1-1; TRBD1 agrees at 9 bases. V trimming: 4 bases; J trimming: 8 bases; junction bases outside the gene matches: 5. The CDR3 is made up of 13 amino acids. Germline V gene lookup returns CDR1 SGHAT and CDR2 FQDESV (reference sequence). CDR3 bases: TGTGCCAGCAGCTCGTTGACAGGGGGGGAAGCTTTCTTT. It encodes CASSSLTGGEAFF.

This clone was detected a few times. V gene TRBV7-3 combines with J gene TRBJ2-3, with a possible D match to TRBD2 (6 bases). CDR3 length: 15 residues. Trimming removed 2 bases at V and 5 bases at J, with 14 bases between. Looked up from germline, CDR1 is SGHTA and CDR2 is FQGTGA. In DNA form, the CDR3 reads TGTGCCAGCAGCTTAGTATCCGGGGGTTTAGATACGCAGTATTTT. Protein: CASSLVSGGLDTQYF.

The chain carries TRBV27 and TRBJ2-1, with a tentative D call TRBD2 (6 bases). Per the germline V gene, CDR1 is MNHEY and CDR2 is SMNVEV (reference sequence). CDR3 length: 15 amino acids. V was clipped by 2 bases and J by 8 bases, with 16 bases between them. The CDR3 loop is CASSLVRDAGDEQFF. The CDR3 DNA reads TGTGCCAGCAGTTTAGTGCGGGACGCCGGGGATGAGCAGTTCTTC.

V usage is TRBV5-1 and J usage is TRBJ1-2; a weak D match, TRBD1 (6 bases). Germline assignment: CDR1 SGHRS and CDR2 YFSETQ. This CDR3 spans 15 amino acids. V was shortened by 2 bases and J by 1 base, with 12 bases between the two germline ends. The CDR3 DNA reads TGCGCCAGCAGCTTAGGGACAAACTATAACTATGGCTACACCTTC. Encoded protein: CASSLGTNYNYGYTF.

The chain joins TRBV3-1 (or the pseudogene TRBV3-2) to TRBJ2-1; TRBD2 might be the D (6 bases). The V gene's germline CDR1 is LGHDT and CDR2 YNNKEL (reference sequence). V was trimmed by 1 base and J by 12 bases, leaving 10 bases between them. CDR3 size: 12 residues. DNA for the CDR3: TGTGCCAGCAGCCAAGTTTCCGGGGGGCAGTTCTTC. Amino acids: CASSQVSGGQFF.

This chain uses TRBV30 with TRBJ2-7; D might be TRBD1 (6 bases). The CDR3 is 12 amino acids. V was pared by 2 bases and J by 3 bases, with 8 bases between. Germline V gives CDR1 GTSNPN, CDR2 SVGIG (reference sequence). CDR3 protein: CAWSTGSYEQYF. The CDR3 nucleotides read TGTGCCTGGAGTACAGGGAGCTACGAGCAGTACTTC. The whole variable domain, filled in from reference TRBV30 and TRBJ2-7, reads SQTIHQWPATLVQPVGSPLSLECTVEGTSNPNLYWYRQAAGRGLQLLFYSVGIGQISSEVPQNLSASRPQDRQFILSSKKLLLSDSGFYLCAWSTGSYEQYFGPGTRLTVT.

This chain connects TRBV19 to TRBJ2-2; D unclear. Trimming pared 8 bases from V and 7 bases from J, leaving 5 bases between. The CDR3 consists of 10 residues. Germline loops: CDR1 LNHDA, CDR2 SQIVND (reference sequence). The CDR3 spells CASGHGELFF. In nucleotides, the CDR3 is TGTGCCAGTGGGCACGGGGAGCTGTTTTTT.

The V call is TRBV19, the J call TRBJ1-5; possibly TRBD1 for D (6 bases). V lost 8 bases, J lost 0 bases, and 17 bases lay in between. The CDR3 sequence is 16 residues long. CDR1 is LNHDA and CDR2 is SQIVND in the germline V gene (reference sequence). The CDR3, as DNA: TGTGCCAGTTCTAGGGGGGGCGGTTATAGCAATCAGCCCCAGCATTTT. Protein: CASSRGGGYSNQPQHF. The full variable domain, in which reference TRBV19 and TRBJ1-5 provide the parts outside the CDR3, is DGGITQSPKYLFRKEGQNVTLSCEQNLNHDAMYWYRQDPGQGLRLIYYSQIVNDFQKGDIAEGYSVSREKKESFPLTVTSAQKNPTAFYLCASSRGGGYSNQPQHFGDGTRLSIL.

This clone has more than one count but fewer than ten. This rearrangement joins TRBV18 to TRBJ1-1; D is unresolved. Per germline, CDR1 KGHSH and CDR2 LQKENI. The CDR3 runs to 14 residues. V dropped 2 bases and J dropped 1 base, with 8 bases sitting between them. CDR3 bases: TGTGCCAGCTCACCAACAGTGGGGAACACTGAAGCTTTCTTT. This encodes CASSPTVGNTEAFF. Using reference TRBV18 and TRBJ1-1 for the parts outside the CDR3, the full variable domain is NAGVMQNPRHLVRRRGQEARLRCSPMKGHSHVYWYRQLPEEGLKFMVYLQKENIIDESGMPKERFSAEFPKEGPSILRIQQVVRGDSAAYFCASSPTVGNTEAFFGQGTRLTVV.

The chain is built from TRBV14 and TRBJ1-2; the D is unclear. Germline CDR1 SGHDN, CDR2 FVKESK. V lost 0 bases and J 4 bases, leaving 6 bases between the germline ends. The CDR3 runs 13 residues. CDR3 DNA: TGTGCCAGCAGCCAAGACACTTCCTATGGCTACACCTTC. It codes for CASSQDTSYGYTF.